The T cell receptor (beta chain) under discussion was sequenced for a study of Graves' ophthalmopathy and Graves' hyperthyroidism. RNA transcripts yielded amplified TCR beta CDR3 regions. HTBI primers were used in a first-round RT-PCR, which preceded a second-round multiplex PCR. TCRdb fed the multiplex PCR reads into MiXCR, producing one record per CDR3 protein. The sample has over a million distinct CDR3 sequences, about two fifths seen once. Germline V gene lookup returns CDR1 SGHTA and CDR2 FQGNSA. Trimming stripped 6 bases from V and 2 bases from J, with 16 bases between. This CDR3 is 15 amino acids long. Exclusion covered patients with other autoimmune diseases or uncontrolled infections (as well as pregnancy or lactation). This clonotype was counted a single time. Its specificity is unknown. Findings of the study overall: Most expanded clonotypes in thyroid above 0.001 frequency also showed up in blood.

The specimen sequenced was peripheral blood or thyroid tissue (not recorded which). The TCR comes from an adult man with Graves' hyperthyroidism. The chain is built from TRBV7-2 and TRBJ2-5, with a possible D match to TRBD2 (6 bases). CDR3 protein: CASSWTAGTQETQYF. The CDR3 coding sequence is TGTGCCAGCAGTTGGACTGCCGGGACTCAAGAGACCCAGTACTTC.